Reported below is one TCR beta chain. Antigen unknown. Additional DNA sequences in this sample encode the identical CDR3. The method was immunoSEQ multiplex PCR; TCRdb's version includes in-frame clones alone and lacks a portion of them. The sample carries about 48,000 clones, 67% recorded once. It was after around eleven days of culture that CD4+ T cells were isolated. The CDR3 sequence is 13 residues long. In germline, CDR1 is MNHEY, CDR2 SMNVEV (reference sequence). Losses at the gene ends were 5 bases for V and 7 bases for J; bases not matched to a gene: 6. This entry is derived from a study of vaccination effects on CD4 cells after COVID-19. Study in general: With the ViraFEST assay, the study expanded antigen-specific CD4+ T cells using viral peptide pools, then sequenced them. Cultivation was performed at 1.5 million to 2 million PBMC per well with 8 to 10 IU/ml IL-2 and roughly 9.3 ug/ml peptides added. General study points: Late in the post-vaccination period, infection-induced and vaccine-induced clones underwent marked clonal contraction. Of the vaccine-induced clones from healthy vaccinees, merely 1 of 255 recognized common cold coronaviruses as well.

Sequenced material: CD4+ T cells from PBMCs cultured without peptide, taken before COVID-19 vaccination. The source is a human donor who received a COVID-19 vaccine. The chain joins TRBV27 to TRBJ2-7, with 9 bases fitting TRBD1. The CDR3 here is CASSRDRGREQYF. The CDR3 DNA sequence: TGTGCCAGCAGTCGAGACAGGGGGAGGGAGCAGTACTTC.